The clone carrying this T cell receptor beta chain was detected only a few times. Sample-barcoded 5' priming and a J-beta primer mix drove a second PCR of roughly 6 to 12 cycles. Tags on each cDNA molecule came from a template-switch adaptor with 12 random nucleotides. Via MiXCR, TCRdb re-called the 5' RACE reads, giving one row per CDR3 protein. The profile shows 800,000 or so distinct CDR3 sequences, 25% of them singletons. The data are from a study of blood T cells in healthy people across ages. Samples had at least 6.5 million PBMCs isolated from them. Per germline, CDR1 LGHNA and CDR2 YSLEER. With 0 bases removed from V and 3 bases from J, the gap between germline ends came to 9 bases. The CDR3 consists of 14 residues. Separately, the same data were catalogued under a study of T cells of mothers and their children. That work adds: Sequencing got over 8.5 million TCR beta CDR3 reads from each mother and roughly 2.7 million from each child. Detection yielded no persistent microchimeric T cell clones.

The sequenced sample was blood. The clonotype was recovered from a boy younger than 18 in good health. The rearrangement joins TRBV4-3 to TRBJ2-7; D might be TRBD1 (5 bases). CDR3 protein: CASSQDRDNYEQYF. DNA for the CDR3: TGCGCCAGCAGCCAAGACAGGGATAACTACGAGCAGTACTTC.